The 29 T cell receptor beta chains given below trace back to one sample, sequenced in a study of blood T cell repertoires in COVID-19. The data were produced by immunoSEQ multiplex PCR, yet TCRdb's version contains in-frame clones alone and is incomplete. Among hundreds of thousands of clones listed, around 90% were seen once. The specimen was PBMCs or T cells enriched from blood (not recorded which). The receptors here all came from a woman in her twenties or thirties who had recovered from COVID-19.

DNA of the CDR3: TGCAGTGCTAGCGTCTACGAGCAGTACTTC. Translating gives CSASVYEQYF. The genes are TRBV20-1 and TRBJ2-7; D is ambiguous. In germline, CDR1 is DFQATT, CDR2 SNEGSKA (reference sequence). This CDR3 spans 10 amino acids. The V gene lost 3 bases and the J gene lost 3 bases, with 3 bases spanning the gap.

The chain combines TRBV7-2 with TRBJ1-5; D uncertain. The CDR3 extends over 14 amino acids. The V end was cut by 5 bases, the J end by 2 bases, with 10 bases between. The V gene's germline CDR1 is SGHTA and CDR2 FQGNSA. CDR3 residues: CASSHPGGNQPQHF. CDR3 sequence (DNA): TGTGCCAGCAGCCACCCCGGAGGCAATCAGCCCCAGCATTTT.

Turning to this clone: It is unclear where the CDR3 begins or ends on the DNA, so no DNA is shown, and the CDR3 is as TCRdb lists it. J is TRBJ1-1 and V is TRBV30; the table calls TRBD1, which could not be checked here. The CDR3 is 11 amino acids in total, end residues counted. The germline V gene encodes CDR1 GTSNPN and CDR2 SVGIG (reference sequence). The CDR3 sequence is CAWSVGPGTFF.

The V and J genes are TRBV7-9 and TRBJ1-4, with 12 bases identical to TRBD1. J was trimmed by 6 bases and V by 5 bases; bases with no gene match: 4. Germline V gene lookup returns CDR1 SEHNR and CDR2 FQNEAQ (reference sequence). The CDR3 length is 15 residues. The CDR3 sequence: CASSPGTGGDEKLFF. CDR3 DNA: TGTGCCAGCAGCCCAGGGACAGGGGGCGATGAAAAACTGTTTTTT.

The genes are TRBV5-7 and TRBJ1-2; 11 nucleotides line up with TRBD1. TRBV5-7 is noted as an ORF with a role that remains uncertain. The CDR3 has 15 residues. V lost 5 bases to trimming and J lost 3 bases; unmatched junction nucleotides: 6. As DNA, the CDR3 is TGTGCCAGCAGGACCAAGGGACAGGGGGACTATGGCTACACCTTC. It encodes CASRTKGQGDYGYTF.

V usage is TRBV12-3 or TRBV12-4 and J usage is TRBJ1-5; D unresolved. CDR3 size: 11 residues. V was trimmed by 2 bases and J by 11 bases, leaving 7 bases between them. CDR3 coding DNA: TGTGCCAGCAGTTTAAAGGAGACCCAGCATTTT. Its protein is CASSLKETQHF.

V and J are TRBV19 and TRBJ1-5; 9 positions match TRBD1. Trimming took 5 bases from V and 6 from J; bases not matched to a gene: 5. The CDR3 totals 14 residues. Germline loops: CDR1 LNHDA, CDR2 SQIVND (reference sequence). The CDR3 DNA follows: TGTGCCAGTAGTGTACAGGGGGCGGTTCAGCCCCAGCATTTT. Translated, it gives CASSVQGAVQPQHF.

The V call is TRBV6-5, the J call TRBJ1-3; weak D call: TRBD1 (5 bases). Trimming removed 5 bases at V and 0 bases at J, with 11 bases between. The CDR3 is 15 residues long. The germline V gene encodes CDR1 MNHEY and CDR2 SVGAGI. The CDR3 loop is CASSRGDSSGNTIYF. CDR3 DNA sequence: TGTGCCAGCAGTAGAGGCGACAGCTCTGGAAACACCATATATTTT.

This chain connects TRBV2 to TRBJ2-1; the match to TRBD1 covers 11 bases. V trimming: 5 bases; J trimming: 9 bases; junction bases outside the gene matches: 9. This CDR3 contains 15 residues. Germline CDR1 is SNHLY and CDR2 is FYNNEI. CDR3 residues: CASSKDRGPSVEQFF. CDR3 coding DNA: TGTGCCAGCAGTAAGGACAGGGGGCCGTCGGTTGAGCAGTTCTTC.

The CDR3 DNA reads TGTGCCAGCAGCCCAAGACCGGGACAGAATCCGATCTACGAGCAGTACTTC. Its protein product is CASSPRPGQNPIYEQYF. V usage is TRBV7-3 and J usage is TRBJ2-7; 7 bases line up with TRBD1. This CDR3 has 17 amino acids. Germline V gives CDR1 SGHTA, CDR2 FQGTGA. J gave up 3 bases and V 5 bases, and 16 bases lay outside the gene matches. The whole variable domain, filled in from reference TRBV7-3 and TRBJ2-7, reads GAGVSQTPSNKVTEKGKYVELRCDPISGHTALYWYRQSLGQGPEFLIYFQGTGAADDSGLPNDRFFAVRPEGSVSTLKIQRTERGDSAVYLCASSPRPGQNPIYEQYFGPGTRLTVT.

The chain recombines TRBV20-1 with TRBJ1-5; 8 positions agree with TRBD1. J lost 2 bases, V lost 3 bases, and 9 bases had no gene match. The CDR3 has 16 residues. Germline V CDR1 and CDR2: DFQATT, SNEGSKA (reference sequence). In DNA form, the CDR3 reads TGCAGTGCTAGTCGCCCGACAGGGGTGGGCAATCAGCCCCAGCATTTT. This codes for CSASRPTGVGNQPQHF.

This chain uses TRBV10-3 with TRBJ2-3, with 7 bases aligning to TRBD2. This CDR3 has 15 amino acids. Germline assignment: CDR1 ENHRY and CDR2 SYGVKD. V dropped 6 bases and J dropped 2; count of bases not matched to a gene: 8. CDR3 sequence: CAIRPTSTFTDTQYF. The CDR3 DNA reads TGTGCCATCAGGCCGACTAGCACATTCACAGATACGCAGTATTTT.

The chain employs TRBV7-9 and TRBJ1-4; 8 bases agree with TRBD1. This CDR3 is built from 18 residues. Germline CDR1 SEHNR, CDR2 FQNEAQ (reference sequence). The V and J ends lost 1 base and 3 bases, in that order; junction bases with no gene match: 10. The CDR3 loop reads CASSLGQGRVGANEKLFF. CDR3 bases: TGTGCCAGCAGCTTAGGACAGGGGAGGGTTGGGGCTAATGAAAAACTGTTTTTT.

The chain couples TRBV15 to TRBJ2-3, with 7 bases matching TRBD1. Germline CDR1 LNHNV, CDR2 YYDKDF (reference sequence). CDR3 size: 17 residues. V gave up 4 bases and J gave up 1 base; unmatched junction bases: 11. The CDR3 spells CATSTTRKGAGTDTQYF. The CDR3, as DNA: TGTGCCACCAGCACAACCCGTAAGGGGGCTGGCACAGATACGCAGTATTTT.

The V and J genes are TRBV2 and TRBJ1-1, with TRBD1 identical over 7 bases. This CDR3 comprises 15 residues. Germline V CDR1 and CDR2: SNHLY, FYNNEI. Germline trimming cut 4 bases from V and 10 bases from J; bases unmatched to any gene: 15. The CDR3, as DNA: TGTGCCAGCAGTGTTGAAAGGGGGCTACAGCTGGGAGCTTTCTTT. This gives the protein CASSVERGLQLGAFF.

Points on this clone: An end of the junction does not agree with germline; a read error may underlie this. The rearrangement links TRBV29-1 to TRBJ2-1; 11 nucleotides match TRBD2. CDR1 is SQVTM, CDR2 ANQGSEA, per germline. There are 16 residues in the CDR3. Written as DNA, the CDR3 is TGCAGCGTTGAGGGGACTAGCGGCGCTCACTTCAATGAGCAGCTCTTC. It yields the protein CSVEGTSGAHFNEQLF.

The chain recombines TRBV5-1 with TRBJ2-7, with D possibly being TRBD1 (6 bases). Trimming removed 2 bases from V and 3 bases from J, with 9 bases in between. This CDR3 contains 13 residues. CDR1 and CDR2 (germline): SGHRS, YFSETQ. CDR3 DNA sequence: TGCGCCAGCAGCTTACAGGGTTTCTACGAGCAGTACTTC. Its translation: CASSLQGFYEQYF. The full variable domain, completed using reference TRBV5-1 and TRBJ2-7, is KAGVTQTPRYLIKTRGQQVTLSCSPISGHRSVSWYQQTPGQGLQFLFEYFSETQRNKGNFPGRFSGRQFSNSRSEMNVSTLELGDSALYLCASSLQGFYEQYFGPGTRLTVT.

This chain connects TRBV27 to TRBJ1-1; 8 bases line up with TRBD1. Trimming took 6 bases from V and 1 from J; bases not matched to a gene: 13. Germline values: CDR1 MNHEY, CDR2 SMNVEV (reference sequence). The CDR3 length is 17 residues. The CDR3, as DNA: TGTGCCAGCAGACGGACAGGGCGGAGTGCGGGGAACACTGAAGCTTTCTTT. This sequence encodes CASRRTGRSAGNTEAFF.

J is TRBJ2-2 and V is TRBV7-8, with TRBD2 matching over 8 bases. The trim removed 1 base at V and 6 bases at J, leaving 4 bases unmatched. CDR3 length equals 15 residues. CDR1 and CDR2 (germline): SGHVS, FQNEAQ. The chain's CDR3 is CASSLEGLVSGELFF. DNA for the CDR3: TGTGCCAGCAGCTTAGAGGGACTAGTGTCCGGGGAGCTGTTTTTT.

This clone was observed a few times. V is TRBV11-2 and J is TRBJ2-3; 8 bases are a match to TRBD2. Germline lookup yields CDR1 SGHAT and CDR2 FQNNGV. The CDR3 covers 14 residues. V was clipped by 5 bases and J by 6 bases; unmatched bases: 7. CDR3 DNA sequence: TGTGCCAGCAGCCTAAGACTAGCGCCGGATACGCAGTATTTT. It is translated as CASSLRLAPDTQYF. The variable domain in full, completed from reference TRBV11-2 and TRBJ2-3, reads EAGVAQSPRYKIIEKRQSVAFWCNPISGHATLYWYQQILGQGPKLLIQFQNNGVVDDSQLPKDRFSAERLKGVDSTLKIQPAKLEDSAVYLCASSLRLAPDTQYFGPGTRLTVL.

This clone was recorded only once. The chain uses TRBV7-9 and TRBJ2-1, with no clear D. The germline CDR1 and CDR2 sequences are SEHNR and FQNEAQ (reference sequence). There are 13 residues in the CDR3. V shed 0 bases and J shed 9 bases, with 9 bases lying between them. The CDR3 is CASSLAYGGEQFF. CDR3 sequence (DNA): TGTGCCAGCAGCTTAGCGTACGGCGGTGAGCAGTTCTTC.

V and J are TRBV6-5 and TRBJ2-7; no clear D gene. There are 14 residues in the CDR3. Looked up from germline, CDR1 is MNHEY and CDR2 is SVGAGI. V lost 7 bases and J 0 bases, leaving 13 bases between the germline ends. CDR3 sequence: CASIPSSSSYEQYF. The CDR3 DNA sequence: TGTGCCAGCATCCCTTCCAGTTCCTCCTACGAGCAGTACTTC.

Regarding this clone: In the same sample, other DNA sequences code for this CDR3. The genes are TRBV4-3 and TRBJ1-5; the match to TRBD1 covers 10 bases. Germline V gene data show CDR1 as LGHNA and CDR2 as YSLEER. After removal of 3 bases from V and 2 bases from J, the junction contained 1 base not matched to a gene. The CDR3 covers 15 residues. CDR3 in amino acids: CASSQGTGGNQPQHF. In nucleotides, the CDR3 is TGCGCCAGCAGCCAGGGGACAGGGGGCAATCAGCCCCAGCATTTT.

V usage is TRBV5-1 and J usage is TRBJ2-7; weak D call: TRBD2 (6 bases). V dropped 3 bases and J dropped 3 bases, with 16 bases sitting between them. Germline loops: CDR1 SGHRS, CDR2 YFSETQ. This CDR3 has 15 residues. The CDR3, as DNA: TGCGCCAGCAGCTCACCGGGCCCCGGGAGCTACGAGCAGTACTTC. Translation: CASSSPGPGSYEQYF.

The DNA of the CDR3 is TGTGCCAGCAGCTCCGGGATCCAAATCCTCCCCCTCCACTTT. This encodes CASSSGIQILPLHF. The V gene is TRBV5-8, the J gene TRBJ1-6; D unresolved. CDR3 size: 14 residues. From germline, CDR1 is SGHTS and CDR2 YDEGEE. V was cut by 3 bases and J by 13 bases, with 17 bases left in between.

The chain has TRBV27 and TRBJ1-1; D remains ambiguous. CDR1 MNHEY and CDR2 SMNVEV come from the germline V gene (reference sequence). The V end lost 5 bases, the J end lost 0 bases, and 16 bases lay between the germline ends. This CDR3 is 16 amino acids long. DNA for the CDR3: TGTGCCAGCAGTCTCCGCGAGGGTTCGGTGAACACTGAAGCTTTCTTT. This encodes CASSLREGSVNTEAFF.

The rearrangement joins TRBV18 to TRBJ1-2, with 8 bases lining up with TRBD1. From germline, CDR1 is KGHSH and CDR2 LQKENI. CDR3 length: 19 amino acids. With V trimmed by 3 bases and J by 0 bases, 15 bases remained unmatched. The CDR3 region is CASSPTTGRQGAANYGYTF. DNA for the CDR3: TGTGCCAGCTCACCGACCACCGGGAGGCAGGGGGCGGCTAACTATGGCTACACCTTC.

The chain links TRBV4-3 to TRBJ2-3, with no clear D. V was pared by 0 bases and J by 1 base, with 8 bases between. This CDR3 comprises 15 residues. Germline CDR1 is LGHNA and CDR2 is YSLEER. Here the CDR3 DNA reads TGCGCCAGCAGCCAAGAATGGGCTGGCACAGATACGCAGTATTTT. Residues: CASSQEWAGTDTQYF.

The CDR3 protein is CASSDWGGRTFNTIYF. For the CDR3, the DNA is TGTGCCAGCAGTGACTGGGGGGGCCGAACCTTTAACACCATATATTTT. The chain recombines TRBV2 with TRBJ1-3; tentatively, D is TRBD1 (6 bases). Per the germline V gene, CDR1 is SNHLY and CDR2 is FYNNEI. The V gene lost 3 bases and the J gene lost 7 bases, with 19 bases spanning the gap. The CDR3 contains 16 residues.